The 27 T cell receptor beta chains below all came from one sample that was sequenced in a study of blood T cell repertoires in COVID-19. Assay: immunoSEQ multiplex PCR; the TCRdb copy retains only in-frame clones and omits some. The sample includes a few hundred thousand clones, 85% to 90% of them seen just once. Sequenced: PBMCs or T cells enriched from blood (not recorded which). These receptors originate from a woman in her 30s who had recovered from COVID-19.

The CDR3 DNA sequence: TGTGCCACCAGTGATTACGGGACAGGGGAAGAGACCCAGTACTTC. Protein product: CATSDYGTGEETQYF. The J gene is TRBJ2-5, the V gene TRBV24-1; TRBD1 matches 10 bases. The junction had 2 bases not matched to a gene; V was cut back by 2 bases and J by 3 bases. The CDR3 is made up of 15 amino acids. CDR1 KGHDR and CDR2 SFDVKD come from the germline V gene.

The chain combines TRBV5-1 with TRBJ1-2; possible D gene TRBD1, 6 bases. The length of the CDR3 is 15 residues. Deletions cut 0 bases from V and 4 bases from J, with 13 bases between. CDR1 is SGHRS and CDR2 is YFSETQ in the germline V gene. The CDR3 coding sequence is TGCGCCAGCAGCTTGGGGCCCCAGGGGACCTATGGCTACACCTTC. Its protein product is CASSLGPQGTYGYTF.

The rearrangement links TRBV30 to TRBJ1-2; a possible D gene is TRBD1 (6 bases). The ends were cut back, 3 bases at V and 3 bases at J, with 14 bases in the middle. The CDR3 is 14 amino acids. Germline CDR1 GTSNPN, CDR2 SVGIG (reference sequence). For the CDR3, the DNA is TGTGCCTGGAGCTGGGGGGGGGCTGACTATGGCTACACCTTC. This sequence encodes CAWSWGGADYGYTF. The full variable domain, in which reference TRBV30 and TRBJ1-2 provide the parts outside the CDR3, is SQTIHQWPATLVQPVGSPLSLECTVEGTSNPNLYWYRQAAGRGLQLLFYSVGIGQISSEVPQNLSASRPQDRQFILSSKKLLLSDSGFYLCAWSWGGADYGYTFGSGTRLTVV.

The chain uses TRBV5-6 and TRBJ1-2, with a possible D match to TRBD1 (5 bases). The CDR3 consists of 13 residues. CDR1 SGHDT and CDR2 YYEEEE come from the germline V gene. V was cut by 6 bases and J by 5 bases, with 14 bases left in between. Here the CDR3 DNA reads TGTGCCAGCATAGAACAGGCGGGGTATGGCTACACCTTC. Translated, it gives CASIEQAGYGYTF. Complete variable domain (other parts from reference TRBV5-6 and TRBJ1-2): DAGVTQSPTHLIKTRGQQVTLRCSPKSGHDTVSWYQQALGQGPQFIFQYYEEEERQRGNFPDRFSGHQFPNYSSELNVNALLLGDSALYLCASIEQAGYGYTFGSGTRLTVV.

CDR3 loop: CASSPYVLAGGNNEQFF. The DNA of the CDR3 is TGTGCCAGCAGCCCTTACGTCCTAGCGGGAGGGAACAATGAGCAGTTCTTC. The rearrangement links TRBV7-2 to TRBJ2-1; 12 bases map to TRBD2. Per germline, CDR1 SGHTA and CDR2 FQGNSA. The CDR3 totals 17 residues. V shed 5 bases, J shed 5 bases, and the junction held 10 bases outside the gene matches.

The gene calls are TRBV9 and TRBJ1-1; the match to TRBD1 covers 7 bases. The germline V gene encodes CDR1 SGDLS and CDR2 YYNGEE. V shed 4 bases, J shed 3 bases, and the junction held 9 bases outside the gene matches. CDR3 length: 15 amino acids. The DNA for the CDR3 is TGTGCCAGCAGCCCCACAGGGGCGTCCCACACTGAAGCTTTCTTT. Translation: CASSPTGASHTEAFF.

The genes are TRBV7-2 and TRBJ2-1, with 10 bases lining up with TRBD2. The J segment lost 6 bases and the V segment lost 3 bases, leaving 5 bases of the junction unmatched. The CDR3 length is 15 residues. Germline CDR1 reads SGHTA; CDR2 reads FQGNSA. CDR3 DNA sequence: TGTGCCAGCAGCTTCGTAGCGGGAGGCCGCAATGAGCAGTTCTTC. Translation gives CASSFVAGGRNEQFF.

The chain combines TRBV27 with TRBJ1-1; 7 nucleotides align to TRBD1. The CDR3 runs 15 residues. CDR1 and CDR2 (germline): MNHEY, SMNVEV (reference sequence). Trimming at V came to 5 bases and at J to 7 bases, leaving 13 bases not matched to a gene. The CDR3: CASSQLTGAPLEAFF. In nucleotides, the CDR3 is TGTGCCAGCAGTCAGCTCACAGGGGCGCCCCTTGAAGCTTTCTTT.

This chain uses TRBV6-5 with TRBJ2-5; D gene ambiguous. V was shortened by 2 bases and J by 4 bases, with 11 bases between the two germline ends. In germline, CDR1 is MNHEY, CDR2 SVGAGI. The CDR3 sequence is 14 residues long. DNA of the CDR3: TGTGCCAGCAGTTACAAGTCTCGCGCAGAGACCCAGTACTTC. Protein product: CASSYKSRAETQYF.

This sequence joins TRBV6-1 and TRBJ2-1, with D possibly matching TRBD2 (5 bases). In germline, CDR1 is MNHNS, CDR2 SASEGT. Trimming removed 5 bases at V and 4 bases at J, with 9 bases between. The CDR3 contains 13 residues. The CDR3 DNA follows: TGTGCCAGCAGTTTTACTAGTTACAATGAGCAGTTCTTC. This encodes CASSFTSYNEQFF.

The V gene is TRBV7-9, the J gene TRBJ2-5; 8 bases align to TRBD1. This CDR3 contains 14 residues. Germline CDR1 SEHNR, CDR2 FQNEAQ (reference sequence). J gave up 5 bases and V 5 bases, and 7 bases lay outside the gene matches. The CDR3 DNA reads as TGTGCCAGCAGCCCTCCAGGGGGCGCGGAGACCCAGTACTTC. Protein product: CASSPPGGAETQYF.

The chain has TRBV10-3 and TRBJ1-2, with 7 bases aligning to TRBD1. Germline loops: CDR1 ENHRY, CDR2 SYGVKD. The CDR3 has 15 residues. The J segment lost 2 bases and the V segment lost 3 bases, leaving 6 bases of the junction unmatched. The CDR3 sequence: CAISDSPGQNYGYTF. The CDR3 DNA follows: TGTGCCATCAGTGACTCCCCGGGACAGAACTATGGCTACACCTTC.

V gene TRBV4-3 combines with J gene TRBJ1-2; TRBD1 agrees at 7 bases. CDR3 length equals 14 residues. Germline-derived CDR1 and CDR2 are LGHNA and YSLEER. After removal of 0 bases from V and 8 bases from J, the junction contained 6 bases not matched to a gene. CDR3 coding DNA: TGCGCCAGCAGCCAAGAGGACAGGAAGAGGGGCTACACCTTC. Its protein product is CASSQEDRKRGYTF.

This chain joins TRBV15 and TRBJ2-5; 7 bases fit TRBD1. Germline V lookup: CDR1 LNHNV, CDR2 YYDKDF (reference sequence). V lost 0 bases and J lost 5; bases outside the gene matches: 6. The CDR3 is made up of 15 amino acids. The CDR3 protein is CATSRDPGGVETQYF. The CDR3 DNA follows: TGTGCCACCAGCAGAGATCCAGGGGGTGTGGAGACCCAGTACTTC. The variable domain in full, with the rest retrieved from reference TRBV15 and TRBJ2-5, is DAMVIQNPRYQVTQFGKPVTLSCSQTLNHNVMYWYQQKSSQAPKLLFHYYDKDFNNEADTPDNFQSRRPNTSFCFLDIRSPGLGDTAMYLCATSRDPGGVETQYFGPGTRLLVL.

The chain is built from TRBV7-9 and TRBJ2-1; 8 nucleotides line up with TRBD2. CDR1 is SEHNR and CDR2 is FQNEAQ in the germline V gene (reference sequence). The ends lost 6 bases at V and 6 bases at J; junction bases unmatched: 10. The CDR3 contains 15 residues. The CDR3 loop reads CASSLRLARFNEQFF. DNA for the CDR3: TGTGCCAGCAGTCTCCGACTAGCGCGCTTCAATGAGCAGTTCTTC.

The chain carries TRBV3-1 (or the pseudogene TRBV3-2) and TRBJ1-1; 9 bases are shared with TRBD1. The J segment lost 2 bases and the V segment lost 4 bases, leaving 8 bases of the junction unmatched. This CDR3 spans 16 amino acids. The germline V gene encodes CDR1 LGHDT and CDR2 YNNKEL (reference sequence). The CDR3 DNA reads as TGTGCCAGCAGCCCTCCCGGGACAGGGAAAAACACTGAAGCTTTCTTT. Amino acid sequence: CASSPPGTGKNTEAFF.

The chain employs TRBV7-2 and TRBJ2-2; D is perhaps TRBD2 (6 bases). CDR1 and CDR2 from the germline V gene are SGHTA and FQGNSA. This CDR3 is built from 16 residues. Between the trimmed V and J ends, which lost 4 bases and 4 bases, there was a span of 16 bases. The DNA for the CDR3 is TGTGCCAGCAGCTCGTCAGGAGGGCCGGGCACCGGGGAGCTGTTTTTT. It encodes CASSSSGGPGTGELFF.

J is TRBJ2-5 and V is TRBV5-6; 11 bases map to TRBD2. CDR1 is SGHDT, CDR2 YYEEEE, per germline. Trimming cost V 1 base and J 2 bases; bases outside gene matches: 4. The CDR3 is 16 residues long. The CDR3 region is CASSLLSSGRQETQYF. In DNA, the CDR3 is TGTGCCAGCAGCTTGCTGTCTAGCGGGAGGCAAGAGACCCAGTACTTC.

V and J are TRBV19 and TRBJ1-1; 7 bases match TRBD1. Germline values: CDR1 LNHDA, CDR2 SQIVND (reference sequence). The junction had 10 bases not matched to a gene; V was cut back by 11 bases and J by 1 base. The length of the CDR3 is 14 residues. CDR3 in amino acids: CALTRDRENTEAFF. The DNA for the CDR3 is TGTGCCCTAACCCGGGACAGAGAGAACACTGAAGCTTTCTTT.

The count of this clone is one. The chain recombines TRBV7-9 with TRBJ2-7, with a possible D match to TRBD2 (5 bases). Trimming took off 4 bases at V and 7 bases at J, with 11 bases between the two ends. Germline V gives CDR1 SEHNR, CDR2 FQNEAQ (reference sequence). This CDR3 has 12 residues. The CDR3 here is CASSSTSSEQYF. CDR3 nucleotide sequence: TGTGCCAGCAGCTCCACTAGTTCAGAGCAGTACTTC.

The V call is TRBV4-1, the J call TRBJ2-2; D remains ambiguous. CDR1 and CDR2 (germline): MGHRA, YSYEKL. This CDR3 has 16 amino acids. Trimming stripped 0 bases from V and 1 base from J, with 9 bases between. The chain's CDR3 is CASSQDSRLNTGELFF. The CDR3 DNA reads TGCGCCAGCAGCCAAGACTCCCGTCTGAACACCGGGGAGCTGTTTTTT.

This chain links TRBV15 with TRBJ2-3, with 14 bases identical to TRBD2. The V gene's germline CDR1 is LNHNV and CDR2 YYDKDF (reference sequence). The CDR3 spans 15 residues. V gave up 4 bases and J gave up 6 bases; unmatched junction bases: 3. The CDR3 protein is CATSTRLAGGDTQYF. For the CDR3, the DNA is TGTGCCACCAGCACCCGACTAGCGGGAGGGGATACGCAGTATTTT.

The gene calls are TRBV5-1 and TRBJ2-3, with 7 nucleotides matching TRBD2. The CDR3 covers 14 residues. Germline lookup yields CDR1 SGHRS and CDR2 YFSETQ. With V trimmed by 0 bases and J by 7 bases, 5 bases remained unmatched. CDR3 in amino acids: CASSLEGGANTQYF. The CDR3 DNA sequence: TGCGCCAGCAGCTTGGAGGGAGGGGCGAATACGCAGTATTTT.

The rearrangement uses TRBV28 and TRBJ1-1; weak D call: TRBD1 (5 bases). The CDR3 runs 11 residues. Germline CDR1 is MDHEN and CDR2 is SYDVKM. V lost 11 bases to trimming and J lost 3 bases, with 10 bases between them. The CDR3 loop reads CAARGYTEAFF. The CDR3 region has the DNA TGTGCCGCCCGGGGGTACACTGAAGCTTTCTTT.

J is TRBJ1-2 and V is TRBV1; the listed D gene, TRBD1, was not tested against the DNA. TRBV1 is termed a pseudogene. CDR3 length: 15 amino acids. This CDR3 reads CTSSQAKGVDYGYTF. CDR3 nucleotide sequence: TGCACCAGCAGCCAAGCGAAGGGGGTCGACTATGGCTACACCTTC.

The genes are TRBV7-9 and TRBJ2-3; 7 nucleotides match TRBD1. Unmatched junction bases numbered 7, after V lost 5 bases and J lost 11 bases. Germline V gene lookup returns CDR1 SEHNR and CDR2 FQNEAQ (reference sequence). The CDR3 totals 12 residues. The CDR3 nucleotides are TGTGCCAGCAGCCCTGACAGGGCTTGGCAGTATTTT. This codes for CASSPDRAWQYF.

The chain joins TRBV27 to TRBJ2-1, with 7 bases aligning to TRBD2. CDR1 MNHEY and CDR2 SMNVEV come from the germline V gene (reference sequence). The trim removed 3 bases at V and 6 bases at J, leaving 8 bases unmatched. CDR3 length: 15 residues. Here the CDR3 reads CASSLLSLAANEQFF. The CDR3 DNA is TGTGCCAGCAGTTTGCTTAGTCTAGCGGCCAATGAGCAGTTCTTC.